This T cell receptor (beta chain) was captured in a study of T cell clusters in autoimmune cytopenias. Across the whole study: Per sample, median TRB depth was roughly 50,000 reads, yielding a median roughly 2,000 distinct clonotypes.

Study conclusions and caveats: No experiment has yet validated the function of the T cell clusters defined in silico. Primary autoimmune cytopenia patients seemingly lacked the physiological T cell clusters found in healthy donors. Healthy donors had about 3-fold more exclusive TRB clusters than active autoimmune hepatitis patients.

TRB rearrangements were amplified by touch-down multiplex PCR with mixed TRB-A/B primers. TCRdb re-called the multiplex PCR reads and gives one entry per CDR3 protein, without DNA. The repertoire table contains about 7,400 distinct CDR3 sequences. CDR1 is MRHNA, CDR2 SNTAGT, per germline. The CDR3 has 11 residues. Details on this clonotype: The antigen is unknown.

TRB amplification used approximately 250 ng of peripheral blood genomic DNA. V and J are TRBV6-4 and TRBJ1-1. The sequence was obtained from a human donor with an autoimmune cytopenia or autoimmune hepatitis (not recorded which). The material sequenced was peripheral blood. This chain's CDR3 is CASRDNTEAFF.